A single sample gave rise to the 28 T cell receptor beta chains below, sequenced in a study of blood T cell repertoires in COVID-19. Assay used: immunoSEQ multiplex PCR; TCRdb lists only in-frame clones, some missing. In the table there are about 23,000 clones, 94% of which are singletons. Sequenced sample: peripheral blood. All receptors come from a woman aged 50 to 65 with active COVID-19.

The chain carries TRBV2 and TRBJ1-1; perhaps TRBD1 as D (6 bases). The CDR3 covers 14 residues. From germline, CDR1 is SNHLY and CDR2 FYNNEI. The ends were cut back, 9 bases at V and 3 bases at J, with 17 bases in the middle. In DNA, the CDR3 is TGTGCCAGTACAATTTGGACAGTCGACACTGAAGCTTTCTTT. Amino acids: CASTIWTVDTEAFF.

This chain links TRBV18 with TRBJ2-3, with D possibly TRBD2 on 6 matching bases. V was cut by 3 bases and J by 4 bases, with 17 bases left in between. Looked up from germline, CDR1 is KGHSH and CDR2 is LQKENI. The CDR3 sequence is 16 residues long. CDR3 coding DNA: TGTGCCAGCTCACCCCTGGGACTCTCACGGGCAGATACGCAGTATTTT. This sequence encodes CASSPLGLSRADTQYF.

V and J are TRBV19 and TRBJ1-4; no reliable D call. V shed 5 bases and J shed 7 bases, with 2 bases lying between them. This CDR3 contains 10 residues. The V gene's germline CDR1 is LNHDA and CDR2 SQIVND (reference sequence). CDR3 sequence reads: CASSREKLFF. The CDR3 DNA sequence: TGTGCCAGTAGTCGTGAAAAACTGTTTTTT.

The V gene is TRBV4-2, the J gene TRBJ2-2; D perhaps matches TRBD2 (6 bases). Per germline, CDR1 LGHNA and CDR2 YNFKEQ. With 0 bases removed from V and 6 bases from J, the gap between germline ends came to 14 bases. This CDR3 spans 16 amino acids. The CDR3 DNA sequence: TGTGCCAGCAGCCAAGAGCGGGGATGGGGGGCCGGGGAGCTGTTTTTT. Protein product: CASSQERGWGAGELFF.

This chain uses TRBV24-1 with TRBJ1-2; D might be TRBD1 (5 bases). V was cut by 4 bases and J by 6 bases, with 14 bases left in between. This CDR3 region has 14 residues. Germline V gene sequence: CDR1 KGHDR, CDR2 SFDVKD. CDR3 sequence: CATSDQDTVHGYTF. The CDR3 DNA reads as TGTGCCACCAGTGACCAGGACACGGTGCATGGCTACACCTTC.

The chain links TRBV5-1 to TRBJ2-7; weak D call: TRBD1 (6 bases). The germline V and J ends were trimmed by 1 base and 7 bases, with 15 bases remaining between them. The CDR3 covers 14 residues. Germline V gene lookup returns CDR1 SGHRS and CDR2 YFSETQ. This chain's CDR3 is CASSLRQGRGEQYF. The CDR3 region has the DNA TGCGCCAGCAGCTTGCGGCAGGGGAGAGGGGAGCAGTACTTC. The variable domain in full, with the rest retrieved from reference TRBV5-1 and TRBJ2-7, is KAGVTQTPRYLIKTRGQQVTLSCSPISGHRSVSWYQQTPGQGLQFLFEYFSETQRNKGNFPGRFSGRQFSNSRSEMNVSTLELGDSALYLCASSLRQGRGEQYFGPGTRLTVT.

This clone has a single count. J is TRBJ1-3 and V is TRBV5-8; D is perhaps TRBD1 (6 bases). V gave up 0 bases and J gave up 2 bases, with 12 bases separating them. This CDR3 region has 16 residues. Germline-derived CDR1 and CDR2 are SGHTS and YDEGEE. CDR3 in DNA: TGTGCCAGCAGCTTGGATACAGGGAAGGCTGGAAACACCATATATTTT. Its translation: CASSLDTGKAGNTIYF. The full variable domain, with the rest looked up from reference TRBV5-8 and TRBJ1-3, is EAGVTQSPTHLIKTRGQQATLRCSPISGHTSVYWYQQALGLGLQFLLWYDEGEERNRGNFPPRFSGRQFPNYSSELNVNALELEDSALYLCASSLDTGKAGNTIYFGEGSWLTVV.

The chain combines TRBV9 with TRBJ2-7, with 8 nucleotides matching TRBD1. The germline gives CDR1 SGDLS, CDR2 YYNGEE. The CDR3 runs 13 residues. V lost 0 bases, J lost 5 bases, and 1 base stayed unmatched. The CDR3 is CASSVEDRDEQYF. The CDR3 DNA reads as TGTGCCAGCAGCGTAGAGGACAGGGACGAGCAGTACTTC.

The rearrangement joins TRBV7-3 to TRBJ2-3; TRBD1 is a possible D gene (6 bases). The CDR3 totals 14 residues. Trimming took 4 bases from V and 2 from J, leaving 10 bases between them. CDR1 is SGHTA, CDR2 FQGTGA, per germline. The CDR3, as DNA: TGTGCCAGCAGCTCTGGACAGATCACAGATACGCAGTATTTT. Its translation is CASSSGQITDTQYF.

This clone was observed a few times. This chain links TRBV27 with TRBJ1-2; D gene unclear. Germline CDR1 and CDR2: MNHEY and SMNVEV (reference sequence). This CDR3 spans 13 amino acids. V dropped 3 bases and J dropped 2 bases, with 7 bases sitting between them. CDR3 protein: CASSFSQNYGYTF. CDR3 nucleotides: TGTGCCAGCAGTTTCTCACAGAACTATGGCTACACCTTC.

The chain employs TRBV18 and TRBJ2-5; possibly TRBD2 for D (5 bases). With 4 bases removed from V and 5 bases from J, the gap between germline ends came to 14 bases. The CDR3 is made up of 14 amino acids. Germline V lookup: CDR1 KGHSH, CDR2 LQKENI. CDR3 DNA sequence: TGTGCCAGCTCACTTGCCTTGACGGGGGAGACCCAGTACTTC. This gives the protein CASSLALTGETQYF.

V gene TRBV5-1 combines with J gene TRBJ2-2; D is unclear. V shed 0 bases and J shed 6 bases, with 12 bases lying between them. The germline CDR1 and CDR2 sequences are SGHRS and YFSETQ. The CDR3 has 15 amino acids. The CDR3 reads CASSLEFMRSGELFF. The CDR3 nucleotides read TGCGCCAGCAGCTTGGAGTTTATGAGGTCCGGGGAGCTGTTTTTT. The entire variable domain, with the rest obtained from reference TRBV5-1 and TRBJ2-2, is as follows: KAGVTQTPRYLIKTRGQQVTLSCSPISGHRSVSWYQQTPGQGLQFLFEYFSETQRNKGNFPGRFSGRQFSNSRSEMNVSTLELGDSALYLCASSLEFMRSGELFFGEGSRLTVL.

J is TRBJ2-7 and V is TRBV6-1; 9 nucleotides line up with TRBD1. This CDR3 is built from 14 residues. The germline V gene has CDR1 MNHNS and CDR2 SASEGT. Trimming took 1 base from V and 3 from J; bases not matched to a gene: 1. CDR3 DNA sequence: TGTGCCAGCAGTGAAGGGACAGGGGTCTACGAGCAGTACGTC. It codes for CASSEGTGVYEQYV.

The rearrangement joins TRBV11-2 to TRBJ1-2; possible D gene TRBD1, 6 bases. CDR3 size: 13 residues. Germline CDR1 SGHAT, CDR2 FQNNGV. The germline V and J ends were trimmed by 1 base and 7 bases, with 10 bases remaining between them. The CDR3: CASSLAGEGGYTF. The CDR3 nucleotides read TGTGCCAGCAGCTTAGCAGGGGAGGGTGGCTACACCTTC. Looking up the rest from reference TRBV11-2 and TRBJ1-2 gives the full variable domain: EAGVAQSPRYKIIEKRQSVAFWCNPISGHATLYWYQQILGQGPKLLIQFQNNGVVDDSQLPKDRFSAERLKGVDSTLKIQPAKLEDSAVYLCASSLAGEGGYTFGSGTRLTVV.

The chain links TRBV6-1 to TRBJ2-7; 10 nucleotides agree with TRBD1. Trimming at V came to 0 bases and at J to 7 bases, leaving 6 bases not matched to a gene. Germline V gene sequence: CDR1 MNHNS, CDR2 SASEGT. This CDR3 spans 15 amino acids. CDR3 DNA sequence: TGTGCCAGCAGTGAAGCGGAGACAGGGGGCTATGAGCAGTACGTC. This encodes CASSEAETGGYEQYV.

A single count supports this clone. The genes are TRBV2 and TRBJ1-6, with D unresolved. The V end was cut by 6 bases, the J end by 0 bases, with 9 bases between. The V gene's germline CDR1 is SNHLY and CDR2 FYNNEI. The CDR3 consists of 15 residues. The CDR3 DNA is TGTGCCAGCAGGACGGGGAGCTCCTATAATTCACCCCTCCACTTT. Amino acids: CASRTGSSYNSPLHF.

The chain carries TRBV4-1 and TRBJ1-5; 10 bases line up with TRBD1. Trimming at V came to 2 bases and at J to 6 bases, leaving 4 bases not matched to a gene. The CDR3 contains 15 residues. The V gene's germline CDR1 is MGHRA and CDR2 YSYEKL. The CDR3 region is CASSQTGQGIQPQHF. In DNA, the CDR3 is TGCGCCAGCAGCCAAACGGGACAGGGGATTCAGCCCCAGCATTTT.

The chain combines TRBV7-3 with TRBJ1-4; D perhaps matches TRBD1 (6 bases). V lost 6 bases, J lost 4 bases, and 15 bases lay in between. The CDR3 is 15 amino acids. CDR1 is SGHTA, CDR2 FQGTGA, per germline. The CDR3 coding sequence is TGTGCCAGCAGTCAAACAGGGTCCCTTAATGAAAAACTGTTTTTT. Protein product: CASSQTGSLNEKLFF. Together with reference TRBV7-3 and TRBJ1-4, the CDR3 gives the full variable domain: GAGVSQTPSNKVTEKGKYVELRCDPISGHTALYWYRQSLGQGPEFLIYFQGTGAADDSGLPNDRFFAVRPEGSVSTLKIQRTERGDSAVYLCASSQTGSLNEKLFFGSGTQLSVL.

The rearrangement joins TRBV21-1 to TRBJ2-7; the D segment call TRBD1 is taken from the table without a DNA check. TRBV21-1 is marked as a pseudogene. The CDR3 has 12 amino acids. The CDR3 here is CASSKWRDRHYF. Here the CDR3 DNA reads TGTGCCAGCAGCAAATGGCGGGACAGGCACTACTTC.

In DNA, the CDR3 is TGTGCCAGCAGCCCGACAGGGGGTTTTTCACCCCTCCACTTT. Its translation: CASSPTGGFSPLHF. This chain uses TRBV3-1 (or the pseudogene TRBV3-2) with TRBJ1-6, with 9 bases aligning to TRBD1. Unmatched junction bases numbered 4, after V lost 4 bases and J lost 9 bases. CDR1 is LGHDT and CDR2 is YNNKEL in the germline V gene (reference sequence). The CDR3 is made up of 14 amino acids.

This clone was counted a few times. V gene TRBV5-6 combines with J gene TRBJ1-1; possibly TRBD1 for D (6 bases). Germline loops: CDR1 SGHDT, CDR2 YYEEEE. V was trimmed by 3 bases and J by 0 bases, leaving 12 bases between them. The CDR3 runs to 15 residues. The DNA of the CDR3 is TGTGCCAGCAGCTATACGGACAGCATGAACACTGAAGCTTTCTTT. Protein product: CASSYTDSMNTEAFF.

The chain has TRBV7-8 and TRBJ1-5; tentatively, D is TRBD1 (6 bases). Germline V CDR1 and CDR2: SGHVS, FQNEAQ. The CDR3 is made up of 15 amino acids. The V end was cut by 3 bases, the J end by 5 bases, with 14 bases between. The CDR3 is CASSFEQGLYQPQHF. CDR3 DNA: TGTGCCAGCAGCTTTGAACAGGGCCTGTATCAGCCCCAGCATTTT.

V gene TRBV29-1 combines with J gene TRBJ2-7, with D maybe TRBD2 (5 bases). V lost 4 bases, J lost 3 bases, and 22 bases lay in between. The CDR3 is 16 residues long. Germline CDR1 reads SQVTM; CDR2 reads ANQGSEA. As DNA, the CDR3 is TGCAGCGTTGGTTTTTACACCAGGACTTTTCACTACGAGCAGTACTTC. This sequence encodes CSVGFYTRTFHYEQYF.

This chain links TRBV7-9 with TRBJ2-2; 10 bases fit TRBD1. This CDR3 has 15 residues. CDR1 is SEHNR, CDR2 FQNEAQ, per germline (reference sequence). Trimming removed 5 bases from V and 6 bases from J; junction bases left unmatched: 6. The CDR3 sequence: CASSAGTGVAGELFF. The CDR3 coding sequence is TGTGCCAGCAGCGCCGGGACAGGGGTCGCCGGGGAGCTGTTTTTT. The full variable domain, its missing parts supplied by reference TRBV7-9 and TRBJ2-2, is DTGVSQNPRHKITKRGQNVTFRCDPISEHNRLYWYRQTLGQGPEFLTYFQNEAQLEKSRLLSDRFSAERPKGSFSTLEIQRTEQGDSAMYLCASSAGTGVAGELFFGEGSRLTVL.

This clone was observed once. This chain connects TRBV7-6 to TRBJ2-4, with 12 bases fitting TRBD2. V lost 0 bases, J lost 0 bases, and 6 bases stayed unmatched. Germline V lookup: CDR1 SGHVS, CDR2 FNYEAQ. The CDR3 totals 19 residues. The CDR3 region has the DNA TGTGCCAGCAGCTTAGCCCCTACTAGCGGGGGGCTAGCCAAAAACATTCAGTACTTC. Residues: CASSLAPTSGGLAKNIQYF.

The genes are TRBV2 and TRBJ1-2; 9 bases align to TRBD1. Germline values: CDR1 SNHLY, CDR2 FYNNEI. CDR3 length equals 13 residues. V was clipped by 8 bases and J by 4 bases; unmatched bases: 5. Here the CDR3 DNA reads TGTGCCAGCCGGACAGGGGCAGTCTATGGCTACACCTTC. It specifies CASRTGAVYGYTF.

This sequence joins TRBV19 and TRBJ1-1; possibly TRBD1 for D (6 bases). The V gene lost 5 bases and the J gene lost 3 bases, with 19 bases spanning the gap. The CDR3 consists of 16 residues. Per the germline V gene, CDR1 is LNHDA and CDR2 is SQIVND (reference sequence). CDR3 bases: TGTGCCAGTAGTTTCACAGGGTCCTCTCGGGACACTGAAGCTTTCTTT. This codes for CASSFTGSSRDTEAFF.

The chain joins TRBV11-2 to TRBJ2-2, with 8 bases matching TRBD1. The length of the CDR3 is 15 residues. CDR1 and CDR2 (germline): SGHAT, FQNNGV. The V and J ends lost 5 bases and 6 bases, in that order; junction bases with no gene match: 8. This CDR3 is CASSADRVWAGELFF. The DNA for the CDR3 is TGTGCCAGCAGCGCGGACAGGGTCTGGGCCGGGGAGCTGTTTTTT.